The rows below give T cell receptor beta chains drawn from one sample of a study of glioma-infiltrating T cells after dendritic cell vaccination. TCRdb's table, derived via immunoSEQ multiplex PCR, lists solely in-frame clones and lacks some. The sample holds 72,000 or so clones, around 90% seen once. The specimen comprised blood, sampled after dendritic cell vaccination. The receptors derive from a human donor with glioblastoma. CDR3s include the opening cysteine and the closing phenylalanine or tryptophan. A D gene is named only where the DNA matches it firmly. Size is stated for part of the rows, as once, few or many counts, or as a class when the clone is expanded.

D gene,V gene,J gene,clone size,CDR3 DNA,CDR3 protein
TRBD2,TRBV6-5,TRBJ2-7,NA,TGTGCCAGCAAGCTAGCGGGAACTTACGAGCAGTACTTC,CASKLAGTYEQYF
NA,TRBV7-3,TRBJ2-3,NA,TGTGCCAGCAGCTTATCGTTCTTGAGAGGAGATACGCAGTATTTT,CASSLSFLRGDTQYF
TRBD1,TRBV2,TRBJ1-5,NA,TGTGCCAGCAGGGTAACAGGGGCCCGCAATCAGCCCCAGCATTTT,CASRVTGARNQPQHF
TRBD2,TRBV5-4,TRBJ2-3,NA,TGTGCCAGCAGCTATTATAGCGGGGGATTCACAGATACGCAGTATTTT,CASSYYSGGFTDTQYF
TRBD1,TRBV7-9,TRBJ2-7,NA,TGTGCCAGCAGCTGGGGACAGGGTCAATACGAGCAGTACTTC,CASSWGQGQYEQYF
NA,TRBV7-8,TRBJ1-6,NA,TGTGCCAGCAGCTTTCCAGGAAATTCACCCCTCCACTTT,CASSFPGNSPLHF
NA,TRBV2,TRBJ1-1,NA,TGTGCCAGCAGGCCTCAGATTGGCACTGAAGCTTTCTTT,CASRPQIGTEAFF
TRBD1,TRBV6-1,TRBJ1-1,NA,TGTGCCAGCAGTGGGGACAGGGTGGGGGCTTTCTTT,CASSGDRVGAFF
NA,TRBV28,TRBJ1-2,NA,TGTGCCAGCAGTTCGGGAGGGGGGGAAGGCTACACCTTC,CASSSGGGEGYTF
NA,TRBV7-8,TRBJ2-1,NA,TGTGCCAGCAGCTTACTTCAGGGGCGGGAGCAGTTCTTC,CASSLLQGREQFF
NA,TRBV19,TRBJ2-5,NA,TGTGCCAGTAGTATAGCGCGGGGCCCTTCGCGGGAGACCCAGTACTTC,CASSIARGPSRETQYF
TRBD1,TRBV19,TRBJ1-2,once,TGTGCCAGTAGGACGATCGGACAGGGGGCGGGTGGCTACACCTTC,CASRTIGQGAGGYTF
NA,TRBV21-1,TRBJ2-7,NA,TGTGCCGGGGGACTAGGGGAATGCGAGCAGTACTTC,CAGGLGECEQYF
TRBD1,TRBV10-3,TRBJ2-7,NA,TGTGCCATCAGTGTTGGACAGGGACCCTACGAGCAGTACTTC,CAISVGQGPYEQYF
NA,TRBV4-2,TRBJ2-3,NA,TGTGCCAGCAGCCAAGATCGGAGGGGCCGTGGCACAGATACGCAGTATTTT,CASSQDRRGRGTDTQYF
TRBD2,TRBV27,TRBJ2-2,NA,TGTGCCAGCAGCCCCCTACCGGGAGGTCTTATTAGCACCGGGGAGCTGTTTTTT,CASSPLPGGLISTGELFF
TRBD2,TRBV2,TRBJ2-2,NA,TGTGCCAGCACCCAAGGACTAGCGGGGGGTTCCGGGGAGCTGTTTTTT,CASTQGLAGGSGELFF
TRBD1,TRBV6-5,TRBJ2-7,NA,TGTGCCAGCAGCCCCACCGGACAGGGTTACGACGAGCAGTACTTC,CASSPTGQGYDEQYF
NA,TRBV11-1,TRBJ2-3,NA,TGTGCCAGCAGCTCAAGACAGGTTAACACAGATACGCAGTATTTT,CASSSRQVNTDTQYF
TRBD2,TRBV7-9,TRBJ2-7,NA,TGTGCCAGCAGCCCGAGCGGGGGCCAAGGAGAGCAGTACTTC,CASSPSGGQGEQYF
NA,TRBV6-5,TRBJ2-7,NA,TGTGCCAGCAGTTATCGGGGTGGGGCCTACGAGCAGTACTTC,CASSYRGGAYEQYF
NA,TRBV4-3,TRBJ2-7,once,TGCGCCAGCAGCCACCCCCGGGGGGAGCAGTACTTC,CASSHPRGEQYF
TRBD1,TRBV10-1,TRBJ2-3,few,TGCGCCAGCAGTCCGGGACAGCAATCTAAGCAGTATTTT,CASSPGQQSKQYF
TRBD1,TRBV7-9,TRBJ1-5,NA,TGTGCCAGCAGCCACCGAATTAGGGAGGACAGGTATAGCAATCAGCCCCAGCATTTT,CASSHRIREDRYSNQPQHF
NA,TRBV30,TRBJ1-2,once,TGTGCCTGGCGCCCGGGCCGATCGGGGGGCTACACCTTC,CAWRPGRSGGYTF
TRBD1,TRBV27,TRBJ1-1,few,TGTGCCAGCAGTAGCCAGGGGGCAAGGGTGAACACTGAAGCTTTCTTT,CASSSQGARVNTEAFF
NA,TRBV19,TRBJ1-4,NA,TGTGCCAGTAGTATAGATCGGTCTTCGAATGAAAAACTGTTTTTT,CASSIDRSSNEKLFF
NA,TRBV2,TRBJ1-3,medium-sized,TGTGCCAGCCGACCTCAGGGGCCTGGAAACACCATATATTTT,CASRPQGPGNTIYF
TRBD2,TRBV29-1,TRBJ2-3,NA,TGCAGCGCACAGGGGACGGCTAGCGGGAGGGCCGATGCAGATACGCAGTATTTT,CSAQGTASGRADADTQYF
NA,TRBV13,TRBJ1-1,NA,TGTGCCAGCTCCTCCCCTCGTGAGCGGGACACTGAAGCTTTCTTT,CASSSPRERDTEAFF
NA,TRBV5-1,TRBJ2-7,once,TGCGCCAGCAGCTTAGGGAGATACGAGCAGTACTTC,CASSLGRYEQYF
TRBD2,TRBV2,TRBJ2-5,NA,TGTGCCAGCAGTGACTTACTAGCGGAAGAGACCCAGTACTTC,CASSDLLAEETQYF
NA,TRBV6-5,TRBJ2-6,NA,TGTGCCAGCAGCCGCGGACTTTTTGGGGCCAACGTCCTGACTTTC,CASSRGLFGANVLTF
NA,TRBV5-1,TRBJ1-4,NA,TGCGCCAGCAGACGGTCGGGGGGGGCGGATGAAAAACTGTTTTTT,CASRRSGGADEKLFF
TRBD1,TRBV5-1,TRBJ2-1,NA,TGCGCCAGCAGCTTGGGTCCGGACAGGGGTTATTATGAGCAGTTCTTC,CASSLGPDRGYYEQFF
TRBD1,TRBV15,TRBJ2-7,NA,TGTGCCACCAGCAGTTTGGGGGACAGGGGCTACGAGCAGTACTTC,CATSSLGDRGYEQYF
TRBD1,TRBV28,TRBJ1-2,NA,TGTGCCAGCAGTGTCGGAGGGACAGGGCCTAACTATGGCTACACCTTC,CASSVGGTGPNYGYTF
NA,TRBV27,TRBJ2-3,once,TGTGCCAGCAGATTTAGCGCCAGCACAGATACGCAGTATTTT,CASRFSASTDTQYF
TRBD2,TRBV5-1,TRBJ2-1,NA,TGCGCCAGCAGCCCGGGGGGAGATGAGCAGTTCTTC,CASSPGGDEQFF